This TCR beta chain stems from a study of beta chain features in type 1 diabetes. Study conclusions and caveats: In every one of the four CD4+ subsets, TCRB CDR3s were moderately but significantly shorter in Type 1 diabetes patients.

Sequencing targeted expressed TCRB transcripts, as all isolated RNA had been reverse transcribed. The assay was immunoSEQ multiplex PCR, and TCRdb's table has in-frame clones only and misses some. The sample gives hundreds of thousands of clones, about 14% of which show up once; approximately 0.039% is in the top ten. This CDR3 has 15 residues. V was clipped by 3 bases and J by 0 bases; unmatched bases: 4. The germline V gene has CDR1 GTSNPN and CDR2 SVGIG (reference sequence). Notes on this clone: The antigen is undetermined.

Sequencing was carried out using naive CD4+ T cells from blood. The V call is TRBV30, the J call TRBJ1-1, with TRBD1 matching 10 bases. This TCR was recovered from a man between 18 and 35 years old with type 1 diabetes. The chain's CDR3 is CAWRGQGPVNTEAFF. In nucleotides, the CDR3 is TGTGCCTGGAGGGGACAGGGGCCTGTGAACACTGAAGCTTTCTTT.